One sample yielded the 3 T cell receptor beta chains listed below, sequenced in a study of shared clonotypes between healthy human individuals. Measured with immunoSEQ multiplex PCR; TCRdb has only the in-frame clones, and not every one. The table has some 480,000 clones, 70% to 80% seen once. Sequenced input: PBMCs. The receptor set was obtained from a middle-aged woman in good health. Some clones in this sample may be carry-over from other donors' samples.

The CDR3 here is CASTPAGTAYEQYF. Written as DNA, the CDR3 is TGTGCCAGCACCCCTGCGGGGACCGCCTACGAGCAGTACTTC. The rearrangement links TRBV11-2 to TRBJ2-7; D may be TRBD2 (6 bases). The CDR3 length is 14 residues. Per the germline V gene, CDR1 is SGHAT and CDR2 is FQNNGV. V was clipped by 7 bases and J by 2 bases, with 15 bases between them.

Only a few counts were recorded for this clone. The chain joins TRBV6-1 to TRBJ2-7; no clear D. The germline V gene encodes CDR1 MNHNS and CDR2 SASEGT. The CDR3 runs 15 residues. The V end lost 7 bases, the J end lost 3 bases, and 19 bases lay between the germline ends. The CDR3 DNA sequence: TGTGCCAGCATGGGAAGGGCCTCCCACGGCTACGAGCAGTACTTC. This sequence encodes CASMGRASHGYEQYF.

The CDR3 protein is CASSFPTGTAAYEQYF. The CDR3 DNA is TGTGCCAGCAGCTTCCCCACCGGGACGGCCGCCTACGAGCAGTACTTC. The chain employs TRBV7-8 and TRBJ2-7; tentatively, D is TRBD1 or TRBD2 (5 bases each). Germline V gene sequence: CDR1 SGHVS, CDR2 FQNEAQ. The CDR3 is 16 amino acids. Deletions cut 3 bases from V and 2 bases from J, with 17 bases between.